This record looks at one T cell receptor beta chain sequence and its context. No antigen is known for it. This entry comes from a study of T cell repertoires in cytomegalovirus infection. Whole-study findings and limits: CMV-specific TCR beta clonotypes restricted by HLA-C were the ones dominating the ex vivo response.

V was clipped by 5 bases and J by 10 bases; unmatched bases: 7. The CDR3 covers 14 residues. TCRdb recomputed calls from the reads with MiXCR, one row per CDR3 protein. The repertoire has a few hundred thousand distinct CDR3 sequences, approximately 15% of them found once; the top ten carry about 45%. The TCR comes from a human donor in good health (CMV status not recorded). Some clones in this sample may be carry-over from other donors' samples. This chain links TRBV12-3 or TRBV12-4 with TRBJ2-7; TRBD2 aligns across 14 bases. The sequencing input was CD8+ T cells from PBMCs. The CDR3 protein is CASSPRLAGGQQYF. The CDR3, as DNA: TGTGCCAGCAGTCCGCGACTAGCGGGGGGGCAACAGTACTTC.